This TCR beta chain stems from a study of T cell responses to AZD1222 COVID-19 vaccine. Sequenced by immunoSEQ multiplex PCR; TCRdb stores in-frame clones only, minus some. The sample yields about 140,000 clones, roughly nine tenths seen once. Trimming took 3 bases from V and 4 from J; bases not matched to a gene: 6. This CDR3 spans 15 amino acids. Germline CDR1 is MNHEY and CDR2 is SVGEGT. This TCR derives from an adult who received the AZD1222 COVID-19 vaccine. This specimen consisted of peripheral blood, obtained 28 days after the second AZD1222 dose. This chain uses TRBV6-2 or TRBV6-3 with TRBJ1-2, with 9 nucleotides matching TRBD1. The CDR3 region has the DNA TGTGCCAGCAGTTATGGGACAGGGAGAGGCTATGGCTACACCTTC. The encoded protein is CASSYGTGRGYGYTF.